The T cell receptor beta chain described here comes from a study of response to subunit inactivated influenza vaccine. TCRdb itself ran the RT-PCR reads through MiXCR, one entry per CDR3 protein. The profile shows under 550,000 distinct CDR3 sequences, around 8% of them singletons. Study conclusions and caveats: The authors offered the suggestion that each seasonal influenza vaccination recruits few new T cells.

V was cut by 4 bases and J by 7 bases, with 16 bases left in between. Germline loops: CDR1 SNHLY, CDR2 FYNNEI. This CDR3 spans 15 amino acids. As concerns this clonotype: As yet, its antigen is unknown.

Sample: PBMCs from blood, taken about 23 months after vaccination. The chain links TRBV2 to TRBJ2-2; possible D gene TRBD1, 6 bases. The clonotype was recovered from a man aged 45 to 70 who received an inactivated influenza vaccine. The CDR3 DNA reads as TGTGCCAGCAGTGTGCTAGGCTCCAGGGGCGGGGAGCTGTTTTTT. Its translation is CASSVLGSRGGELFF.